This TCR beta chain was profiled in a study of blood T cell repertoires in COVID-19. Produced via immunoSEQ multiplex PCR; TCRdb's table is partial and in-frame only. The data hold 350,000 to 450,000 clones, with more than 80% observed a single time. CDR3 length equals 13 residues. V was shortened by 8 bases and J by 2 bases, with 9 bases between the two germline ends. The germline V gene encodes CDR1 MNHEY and CDR2 SMNVEV (reference sequence). This chain links TRBV27 with TRBJ2-2, with a possible D match to TRBD1 (6 bases). Sample: PBMCs or T cells enriched from blood (not recorded which). The sequence came from a man aged 25 to 40 who had recovered from COVID-19. This CDR3 is CASRDTNTGELFF. The CDR3 nucleotides read TGTGCCAGCCGGGACACCAACACCGGGGAGCTGTTTTTT.